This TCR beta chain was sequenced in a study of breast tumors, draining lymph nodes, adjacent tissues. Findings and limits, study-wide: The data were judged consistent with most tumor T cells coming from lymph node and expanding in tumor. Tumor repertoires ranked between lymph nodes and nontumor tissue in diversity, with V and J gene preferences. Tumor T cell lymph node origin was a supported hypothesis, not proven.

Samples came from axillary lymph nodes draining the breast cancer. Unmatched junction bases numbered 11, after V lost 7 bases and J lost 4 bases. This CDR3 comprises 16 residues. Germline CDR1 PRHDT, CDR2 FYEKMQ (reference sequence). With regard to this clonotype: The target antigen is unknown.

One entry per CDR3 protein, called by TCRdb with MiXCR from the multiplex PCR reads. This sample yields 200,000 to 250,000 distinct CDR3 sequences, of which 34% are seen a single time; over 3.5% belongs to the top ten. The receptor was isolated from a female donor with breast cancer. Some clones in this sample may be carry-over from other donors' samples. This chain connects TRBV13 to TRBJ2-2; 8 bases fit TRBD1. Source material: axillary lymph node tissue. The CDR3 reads CASNFFGTGLTGELFF. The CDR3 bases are TGTGCCAGCAACTTCTTCGGGACAGGACTCACCGGGGAGCTGTTTTTT.